The 15 T cell receptor beta chains given below trace back to one sample, sequenced in a study of blood T cell repertoires in COVID-19. The protocol was immunoSEQ multiplex PCR, while the TCRdb copy is restricted to in-frame clones and leaves out a portion. The repertoire holds under 300,000 clones, with approximately 85% as singletons. Source material: peripheral blood. These receptors all come from a woman in her fifties or sixties with active or convalescent COVID-19.

The chain carries TRBV2 and TRBJ1-6; TRBD1 is a possible D gene (5 bases). Germline-derived CDR1 and CDR2 are SNHLY and FYNNEI. V lost 8 bases and J 8 bases, leaving 16 bases between the germline ends. The CDR3 length is 14 residues. The CDR3 region is CASGRGRVDSPLHF. In nucleotides, the CDR3 is TGTGCCAGCGGGAGGGGCAGGGTGGATTCACCCCTCCACTTT.

This rearrangement joins TRBV19 to TRBJ1-1; no firm D call. This CDR3 contains 15 residues. CDR1 is LNHDA and CDR2 is SQIVND in the germline V gene (reference sequence). Trimming took off 0 bases at V and 4 bases at J, with 12 bases between the two ends. Written as DNA, the CDR3 is TGTGCCAGTAGTATAGATCCGGGTGTGGGCACTGAAGCTTTCTTT. It encodes CASSIDPGVGTEAFF. The variable domain in full, with the rest retrieved from reference TRBV19 and TRBJ1-1, is DGGITQSPKYLFRKEGQNVTLSCEQNLNHDAMYWYRQDPGQGLRLIYYSQIVNDFQKGDIAEGYSVSREKKESFPLTVTSAQKNPTAFYLCASSIDPGVGTEAFFGQGTRLTVV.

The CDR3 region is CASSQARGDFYGYTF. The CDR3 region has the DNA TGTGCCAGCAGCCAAGCCAGGGGCGACTTCTATGGCTACACCTTC. V gene TRBV4-2 combines with J gene TRBJ1-2, with D perhaps TRBD1 (6 bases). Germline V CDR1 and CDR2: LGHNA, YNFKEQ. Trimming shortened V by 1 base and J by 4 bases, and 13 bases separated the two germline ends. This CDR3 comprises 15 residues.

The J gene is TRBJ1-1, the V gene TRBV6-1; tentative D call: TRBD1 (6 bases). Germline values: CDR1 MNHNS, CDR2 SASEGT. V was shortened by 1 base and J by 11 bases, with 17 bases between the two germline ends. The CDR3 consists of 14 residues. The CDR3 spells CASSEDVTGFFAFF. The CDR3 DNA follows: TGTGCCAGCAGTGAAGATGTAACAGGGTTTTTTGCTTTCTTT.

V and J are TRBV6-6 and TRBJ2-7; 8 nucleotides align to TRBD1. V was clipped by 5 bases and J by 0 bases; unmatched bases: 9. Germline CDR1 reads MNHNY; CDR2 reads SVGAGI (reference sequence). There are 16 residues in the CDR3. The CDR3 coding sequence is TGTGCCAGCAGTACCACCCGGGACAGGAACTCCTACGAGCAGTACTTC. Its translation is CASSTTRDRNSYEQYF.

This clone was found a few times. The chain recombines TRBV12-5 with TRBJ1-5, with D possibly matching TRBD1 (6 bases). Trimming stripped 2 bases from V and 6 bases from J, with 11 bases between. The CDR3 contains 14 residues. The germline V gene has CDR1 LGHNT and CDR2 FRNRAP. The CDR3 sequence is CASGLSGTSQPQHF. The CDR3 DNA is TGTGCTAGTGGTTTGTCCGGGACAAGTCAGCCCCAGCATTTT.

This chain joins TRBV3-1 (or the pseudogene TRBV3-2) and TRBJ2-1; 8 bases agree with TRBD2. The V and J ends lost 0 bases and 2 bases, in that order; junction bases with no gene match: 3. The length of the CDR3 is 16 residues. Germline CDR1 reads LGHDT; CDR2 reads YNNKEL (reference sequence). CDR3 bases: TGTGCCAGCAGCCAAGACGTAGCGGGGCCCTACAATGAGCAGTTCTTC. Translated, it gives CASSQDVAGPYNEQFF.

The chain recombines TRBV5-4 with TRBJ1-4; 7 nucleotides line up with TRBD1. J gave up 4 bases and V 0 bases, and 9 bases lay outside the gene matches. Germline V lookup: CDR1 SGHNT, CDR2 YYREEE (reference sequence). This CDR3 region has 17 residues. The CDR3 loop reads CASSLGLYQGGNEKLFF. The CDR3 DNA sequence: TGTGCCAGCAGCTTGGGGCTTTACCAGGGGGGTAATGAAAAACTGTTTTTT.

In nucleotides, the CDR3 is TGTGCCAGCACCCGAGAGGGTACCGGAAACACCATATATTTT. It yields the protein CASTREGTGNTIYF. The rearrangement uses TRBV2 and TRBJ1-3; no firm D call. The V and J ends lost 7 bases and 4 bases respectively, with 14 bases between them. Looked up from germline, CDR1 is SNHLY and CDR2 is FYNNEI. This CDR3 region has 14 residues.

The V and J genes are TRBV14 and TRBJ2-3; 12 bases fit TRBD1. The J segment lost 8 bases and the V segment lost 3 bases, leaving 9 bases of the junction unmatched. The germline CDR1 and CDR2 sequences are SGHDN and FVKESK. The length of the CDR3 is 16 residues. The CDR3 nucleotides are TGTGCCAGCAGCCAGGCGGGACAGGGGGCCGTCGGTACGCAGTATTTT. As protein: CASSQAGQGAVGTQYF. Complete variable domain (other parts from reference TRBV14 and TRBJ2-3): EAGVTQFPSHSVIEKGQTVTLRCDPISGHDNLYWYRRVMGKEIKFLLHFVKESKQDESGMPNNRFLAERTGGTYSTLKVQPAELEDSGVYFCASSQAGQGAVGTQYFGPGTRLTVL.

This chain joins TRBV6-1 and TRBJ2-1; 10 bases agree with TRBD1. Germline lookup yields CDR1 MNHNS and CDR2 SASEGT. CDR3 length: 18 residues. Trimming removed 2 bases from V and 6 bases from J; junction bases left unmatched: 13. In nucleotides, the CDR3 is TGTGCCAGCAGTGAATCCCTCGGGGGGACAGGGGTCCCCAATGAGCAGTTCTTC. Encoded protein: CASSESLGGTGVPNEQFF.

V gene TRBV21-1 combines with J gene TRBJ1-1; the table's D call TRBD1 went unverified against the DNA. TRBV21-1 is reported as a pseudogene. This CDR3 region has 18 residues. CDR3 loop: CASSKLEDDSPMNTEAFF. The CDR3 coding sequence is TGTGCCAGCAGCAAATTGGAAGATGACAGCCCCATGAACACTGAAGCTTTCTTT.

The chain joins TRBV24-1 to TRBJ2-3; 7 bases are shared with TRBD1. From germline, CDR1 is KGHDR and CDR2 SFDVKD. The CDR3 runs to 14 residues. The V and J ends lost 4 bases and 5 bases, in that order; junction bases with no gene match: 5. CDR3 loop: CATSDDRDIDTQYF. As DNA, the CDR3 is TGTGCCACCAGTGACGACAGGGACATAGATACGCAGTATTTT.

This sequence joins TRBV2 and TRBJ2-4; 7 bases are shared with TRBD1. The germline gives CDR1 SNHLY, CDR2 FYNNEI. Unmatched junction bases numbered 9, after V lost 6 bases and J lost 1 base. This CDR3 region has 16 residues. CDR3 protein: CASRARQGEAKNIQYF. CDR3 sequence (DNA): TGTGCCAGCAGAGCTAGACAGGGTGAGGCCAAAAACATTCAGTACTTC.

V is TRBV7-8 and J is TRBJ2-7, with 8 nucleotides matching TRBD2. The germline V gene encodes CDR1 SGHVS and CDR2 FQNEAQ. The junction had 12 bases not matched to a gene; V was cut back by 1 base and J by 7 bases. The CDR3 spans 16 residues. The CDR3 reads CASSLVGAGGPTEQYF. The CDR3 DNA follows: TGTGCCAGCAGCTTAGTGGGGGCGGGGGGCCCAACGGAGCAGTACTTC. Full variable domain (outside the CDR3, taken from reference TRBV7-8 and TRBJ2-7): GAGVSQSPRYKVAKRGQDVALRCDPISGHVSLFWYQQALGQGPEFLTYFQNEAQLDKSGLPSDRFFAERPEGSVSTLKIQRTQQEDSAVYLCASSLVGAGGPTEQYFGPGTRLTVT.